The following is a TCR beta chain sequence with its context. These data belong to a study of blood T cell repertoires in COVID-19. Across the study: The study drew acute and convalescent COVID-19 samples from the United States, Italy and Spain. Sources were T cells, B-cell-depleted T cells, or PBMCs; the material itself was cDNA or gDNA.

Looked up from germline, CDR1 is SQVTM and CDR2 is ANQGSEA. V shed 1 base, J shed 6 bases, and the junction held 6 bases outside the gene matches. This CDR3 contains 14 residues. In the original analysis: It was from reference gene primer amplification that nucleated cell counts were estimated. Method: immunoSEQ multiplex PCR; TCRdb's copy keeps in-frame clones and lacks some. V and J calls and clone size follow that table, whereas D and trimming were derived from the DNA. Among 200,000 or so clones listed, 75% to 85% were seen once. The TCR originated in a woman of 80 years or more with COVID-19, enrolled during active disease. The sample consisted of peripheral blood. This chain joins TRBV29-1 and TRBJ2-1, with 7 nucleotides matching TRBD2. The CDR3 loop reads CSVEAGSGGNEQFF. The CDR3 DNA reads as TGCAGCGTTGAAGCCGGGTCGGGGGGCAATGAGCAGTTCTTC.